Here is one T cell receptor (beta chain) with its context. This table comes from immunoSEQ multiplex PCR, and its TCRdb copy is limited to in-frame clones, with some not included. The table includes over 40,000 clones, approximately 89% detected once. These data are taken from a study of T cell changes during pregnancy in multiple sclerosis. V was pared by 2 bases and J by 7 bases, with 6 bases of the junction left unmatched. Germline lookup yields CDR1 MNHNS and CDR2 SASEGT. The CDR3 length is 16 residues. Specimen: peripheral blood, collected in the first trimester of pregnancy. The origin of this receptor is a female donor in good health, enrolled as a control in a pregnancy study. The chain uses TRBV6-1 and TRBJ1-4, with TRBD1 matching 11 bases. CDR3 nucleotides: TGTGCCAGCAGTGAAAGGACCGGGACAGGGGGTGAAAAACTGTTTTTT. This sequence encodes CASSERTGTGGEKLFF.